This T cell receptor beta chain came from a study of cytomegalovirus exposure and HLA in healthy donors. Study as a whole: Earlier sequencing of some 180 million T cells yielded roughly 120 million unique TCR beta sequences.

The PCR had 60 Vbeta and 13 Jbeta primers. Clones were read by immunoSEQ multiplex PCR, and TCRdb kept only the in-frame ones, dropping some. This table has more than 110,000 clones, roughly 70% appearing once. About this clone: Its antigen remains unknown.

Broader study findings: The investigators catalogued about 170 TCR beta chains as cytomegalovirus-associated. Later analysis identified 15,000 to 20,000 TCR beta sequences associated with HLA alleles, using a false discovery rate threshold of 0.05. Later work showed greater clonal expansion in HLA-associated TCR beta chains than in equally common others.

Germline CDR1 and CDR2: SGHDT and YYEEEE. Trimming cost V 6 bases and J 3 bases; bases outside gene matches: 3. The CDR3 extends over 13 amino acids. The V call is TRBV5-6, the J call TRBJ1-3; 7 bases agree with TRBD1. The receptor was derived from a woman aged 55 to 70 in good health and CMV-seropositive. Sequencing was carried out using PBMCs. The CDR3 region is CASTRDSGNTIYF. The CDR3 DNA reads TGTGCCAGCACCCGGGACAGTGGAAACACCATATATTTT.